This section outlines one T cell receptor (beta chain) sequence together with its context. The germline V gene encodes CDR1 LNHDA and CDR2 SQIVND (reference sequence). The CDR3 has 13 residues. V was cut by 7 bases and J by 3 bases, with 11 bases left in between. This specimen belongs to a study of preoperative IRX-2 immunotherapy in early breast cancer. Data came from immunoSEQ multiplex PCR; TCRdb stores just in-frame clones and leaves some out. The repertoire holds around 43,000 clones, about 72% seen once, with 1.2% in the top ten. Treatment described: preoperative locoregional IRX-2 cytokine immunotherapy. Patients received preoperative, locoregional IRX-2 cytokine immunotherapy in a phase Ib study.

The starting material was tumor tissue, obtained after IRX-2 immunotherapy. This receptor was obtained from a human donor with breast cancer. The chain has TRBV19 and TRBJ2-3, with D possibly being TRBD1 or TRBD2 (5 bases each). The CDR3 DNA sequence: TGTGCCAGTAATCCGGGACGGACAGATACGCAGTATTTT. Amino acid sequence: CASNPGRTDTQYF.